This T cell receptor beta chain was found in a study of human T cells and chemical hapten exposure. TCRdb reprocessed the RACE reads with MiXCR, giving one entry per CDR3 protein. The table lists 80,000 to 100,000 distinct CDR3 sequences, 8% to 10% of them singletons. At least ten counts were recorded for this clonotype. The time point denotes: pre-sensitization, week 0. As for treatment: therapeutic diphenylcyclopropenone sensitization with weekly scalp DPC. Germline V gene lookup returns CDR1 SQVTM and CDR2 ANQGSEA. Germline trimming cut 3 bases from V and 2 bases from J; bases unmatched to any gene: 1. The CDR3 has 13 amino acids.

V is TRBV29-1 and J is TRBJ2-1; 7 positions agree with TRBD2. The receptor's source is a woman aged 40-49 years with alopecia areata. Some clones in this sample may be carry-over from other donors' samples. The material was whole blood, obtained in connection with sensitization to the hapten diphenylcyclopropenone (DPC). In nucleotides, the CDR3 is TGCAGCGTTGAGGGGGGGGCCTACAATGAGCAGTTCTTC. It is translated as CSVEGGAYNEQFF.